Listed here is a single T cell receptor (beta chain). Sequenced by immunoSEQ multiplex PCR; TCRdb stores in-frame clones only, minus some. The sample holds about 130,000 clones, approximately 82% seen once. Looked up from germline, CDR1 is SGHRS and CDR2 is YFSETQ. The CDR3 runs 15 residues. V lost 1 base to trimming and J lost 4 bases, with 14 bases between them. This sample is part of a study of blood T cell repertoires in COVID-19. Study as a whole: Italy, Spain and the United States were the sources of the convalescent and acute COVID-19 samples.

This TCR came from a man in his sixties with acute or convalescent COVID-19. Sample: peripheral blood. The chain has TRBV5-1 and TRBJ1-1; D is possibly TRBD1 (5 bases). The CDR3 DNA follows: TGCGCCAGCAGCTTGTTCTTCCCAGGGTCCACTGAAGCTTTCTTT. Translated, it gives CASSLFFPGSTEAFF.